This T cell receptor beta chain was obtained from a study of response to subunit inactivated influenza vaccine. Overall study results and limits: Authors proposed each seasonal influenza vaccination draws in few new T cells.

TCRdb used MiXCR to reprocess the RT-PCR reads, holding one entry per CDR3 protein. The sample yields more than 150,000 distinct CDR3 sequences, approximately 9.2% seen once. This clonotype was picked up a small number of times. Its target is unknown. CDR3 size: 14 residues. The germline CDR1 and CDR2 sequences are SGHTA and FQGNSA. J gave up 2 bases and V 5 bases, and 3 bases lay outside the gene matches. This sample comprised non-naive T cells sorted from PBMCs, obtained on the day of vaccination. The rearrangement uses TRBV7-2 and TRBJ2-7; 10 bases line up with TRBD2. The source is a man aged 50 to 60 who received an inactivated influenza vaccine. DNA for the CDR3: TGTGCCAGCAGCGCAACTAGCGGGACCTACGAGCAGTACTTC. Its protein product is CASSATSGTYEQYF. Full variable domain (rest looked up from reference TRBV7-2 and TRBJ2-7): GAGVSQSPSNKVTEKGKDVELRCDPISGHTALYWYRQSLGQGLEFLIYFQGNSAPDKSGLPSDRFSAERTGGSVSTLTIQRTQQEDSAVYLCASSATSGTYEQYFGPGTRLTVT.